This T cell receptor (beta chain) appears in the sequencing data of a study of beta chain features in type 1 diabetes. This clone was seen at least ten times. Antigen specificity is unknown. Study-wide findings and caveats: Type 1 diabetes patients showed a moderate but significant shortening of TCRB CDR3s in all four CD4+ subsets. A greater similarity of naive, central memory and Treg TCRB repertoires was seen among patients than among healthy donors.

All of the isolated RNA was reverse transcribed, so expressed TCRB transcripts were sequenced. The average read count of naive, central memory and regulatory T cell samples was 3 million to 4 million. TCRdb's table, derived via immunoSEQ multiplex PCR, lists solely in-frame clones and lacks some. The sample lists roughly 400,000 clones, around a tenth occurring once. The CDR3 runs to 15 residues. The germline V and J ends were trimmed by 3 bases and 4 bases, with 15 bases remaining between them. Germline V gene data show CDR1 as SEHNR and CDR2 as FQNEAQ (reference sequence). This chain uses TRBV7-9 with TRBJ1-1, with a tentative D call TRBD1 (5 bases). This TCR derives from a man aged 25-40 years with type 1 diabetes. Material: central memory CD4+ T cells from blood. The CDR3 coding sequence is TGTGCCAGCAGCTTCCCGTCGAGGGGCCTCACTGAAGCTTTCTTT. Amino acid sequence: CASSFPSRGLTEAFF.